This T cell receptor (beta chain) stems from a study of radiation and T cells in renal cell carcinoma. Time point given: baseline pretreatment blood. The treatment was: 15 Gy SBRT to primary tumor, nephrectomy 4 weeks later. Serial blood draws occurred at baseline and 2 and 4 weeks post-SBRT. On this clone: Its antigen is not identified.

CDR1 is SNHLY and CDR2 is FYNNEI in the germline V gene. The CDR3 length is 15 residues. Trimming removed 6 bases from V and 5 bases from J, with 20 bases in between. TCRdb keeps only in-frame clones here, not all; method: immunoSEQ multiplex PCR. The sample has 140,000 or so clones, nearly 90% seen once; the top ten hold around 12%. Study-wide findings and caveats: Top tumor clonotypes rose in blood 2 weeks post-radiation, then contracted. No pretreatment tumor biopsies were available for baseline clonotypes.

Sequencing was performed on blood, taken from a patient whose treatment included radiotherapy and nephrectomy. The chain joins TRBV2 to TRBJ2-7; D perhaps matches TRBD2 (5 bases). The source is a woman aged 45-65 years with renal cell carcinoma. The CDR3, as DNA: TGTGCCAGCAGCGGCCCGGGAAAAAAGATCAACGAGCAGTACTTC. This codes for CASSGPGKKINEQYF.